One sample yielded the 22 T cell receptor beta chains listed below, sequenced in a study of T cells in Graves' hyperthyroidism and ophthalmopathy. Researchers took RNA transcripts and amplified the TCR beta CDR3 regions from them. RT-PCR in the first round (using the HTBI primer set) targeted the TCR CDR3. TCRdb called the multiplex PCR reads again in MiXCR, with one record for every CDR3 protein. In the table there are about half a million distinct CDR3 sequences, around 22% of which are singletons. The sequencing sample was made of blood. These receptors were collected from a woman in her 30s with Graves' ophthalmopathy.

This clonotype was picked up many times. The chain recombines TRBV28 with TRBJ2-5, with D perhaps TRBD1 (6 bases). Germline V gene sequence: CDR1 MDHEN, CDR2 SYDVKM. There are 14 residues in the CDR3. V was clipped by 3 bases and J by 5 bases, with 13 bases between them. The CDR3 loop is CASSLGRGRETQYF. In nucleotides, the CDR3 is TGTGCCAGCAGTTTGGGCAGGGGCCGGGAGACCCAGTACTTC.

This clonotype was recorded at least ten times. The CDR3 nucleotides read TGTGCCACCAGTGATGGACAGGACTCCTACGAGCAGTACTTC. This sequence encodes CATSDGQDSYEQYF. V gene TRBV24-1 combines with J gene TRBJ2-7; 7 nucleotides match TRBD1. This CDR3 has 14 residues. The V gene's germline CDR1 is KGHDR and CDR2 SFDVKD. V shed 3 bases and J 0 bases; nucleotides not matched to a gene: 1.

This clonotype was seen more than once but under ten times. The chain uses TRBV7-9 and TRBJ1-2; possible D gene TRBD1, 6 bases. The CDR3 consists of 14 residues. Germline V gene data show CDR1 as SEHNR and CDR2 as FQNEAQ (reference sequence). V lost 4 bases, J lost 4 bases, and 13 bases lay in between. CDR3 amino acids: CASSSPTGGYGYTF. The DNA of the CDR3 is TGTGCCAGCAGCTCACCGACAGGAGGCTATGGCTACACCTTC.

The rearrangement links TRBV19 to TRBJ1-2; D is possibly TRBD1 (5 bases). Germline values: CDR1 LNHDA, CDR2 SQIVND (reference sequence). The CDR3 runs to 16 residues. V was clipped by 7 bases and J by 7 bases, with 25 bases between them. CDR3 bases: TGTGCCAGTACTAAACCCTCAAGTGCAGGGATGAGTGGCTACACCTTC. Translation gives CASTKPSSAGMSGYTF. Supplemented by reference TRBV19 and TRBJ1-2, the full variable domain reads DGGITQSPKYLFRKEGQNVTLSCEQNLNHDAMYWYRQDPGQGLRLIYYSQIVNDFQKGDIAEGYSVSREKKESFPLTVTSAQKNPTAFYLCASTKPSSAGMSGYTFGSGTRLTVV.

This clonotype has more than one count but fewer than ten. This chain uses TRBV24-1 with TRBJ1-1; 7 bases fit TRBD1. Unmatched junction bases numbered 3, after V lost 4 bases and J lost 5 bases. The germline gives CDR1 KGHDR, CDR2 SFDVKD. The CDR3 is 13 amino acids. DNA of the CDR3: TGTGCCACCAGTGACCAGGGGGTAACTGAAGCTTTCTTT. Its protein product is CATSDQGVTEAFF.

J is TRBJ2-7 and V is TRBV4-1; TRBD2 might be the D (5 bases). Trimming took off 3 bases at V and 0 bases at J, with 9 bases between the two ends. The CDR3 is 14 residues long. Germline V gene sequence: CDR1 MGHRA, CDR2 YSYEKL. CDR3 nucleotides: TGCGCCAGCAGCCAGGAGCGGTTCTCCTACGAGCAGTACTTC. Its translation: CASSQERFSYEQYF.

This clonotype appeared many times. The chain links TRBV28 to TRBJ1-1, with 9 bases lining up with TRBD1. J gave up 4 bases and V 4 bases, and 4 bases lay outside the gene matches. The CDR3 has 14 amino acids. Per the germline V gene, CDR1 is MDHEN and CDR2 is SYDVKM. The CDR3 sequence: CASSSSGQGTEAFF. As DNA, the CDR3 is TGTGCCAGCAGTTCCTCGGGACAGGGCACTGAAGCTTTCTTT.

This clonotype appeared many times. The chain carries TRBV6-2 or TRBV6-3 and TRBJ1-6, with no clear D. The CDR3 totals 15 residues. CDR1 is MNHEY and CDR2 is SVGEGT in the germline V gene. V was clipped by 0 bases and J by 7 bases, with 10 bases between them. The CDR3, as DNA: TGTGCCAGCAGTTACTCGACGGTGGAGAATTCACCCCTCCACTTT. It translates to CASSYSTVENSPLHF.

The sample holds many counts of this clonotype. The chain combines TRBV6-2 or TRBV6-3 with TRBJ2-7; D is uncertain. From germline, CDR1 is MNHEY and CDR2 SVGEGT. The length of the CDR3 is 12 residues. V was cut by 2 bases and J by 7 bases, with 9 bases left in between. The CDR3 DNA reads as TGTGCCAGCAGTTACATTGCGACTGAGCAGTACTTC. It translates to CASSYIATEQYF.

This clonotype was observed at least ten times. The rearrangement uses TRBV5-1 and TRBJ2-7, with TRBD1 identical over 8 bases. The CDR3 runs to 15 residues. V was clipped by 0 bases and J by 0 bases; unmatched bases: 2. The germline CDR1 and CDR2 sequences are SGHRS and YFSETQ. CDR3 loop: CASSLGQGFSYEQYF. DNA of the CDR3: TGCGCCAGCAGCTTGGGACAGGGGTTCTCCTACGAGCAGTACTTC.

This clonotype was detected many times. The chain has TRBV6-1 and TRBJ1-5; 11 bases align to TRBD1. Per germline, CDR1 MNHNS and CDR2 SASEGT. The CDR3 has 15 residues. After removal of 9 bases from V and 2 bases from J, the junction contained 6 bases not matched to a gene. The DNA of the CDR3 is TGTGCCAGTGGACAGGGGGCAGTTGGCAATCAGCCCCAGCATTTT. It specifies CASGQGAVGNQPQHF.

This chain uses TRBV5-1 with TRBJ1-6; TRBD1 is a possible D gene (5 bases). This CDR3 contains 15 residues. The germline V and J ends were trimmed by 3 bases and 7 bases, with 14 bases remaining between them. Per the germline V gene, CDR1 is SGHRS and CDR2 is YFSETQ. CDR3 amino acids: CASSYSGAGNSPLHF. The DNA of the CDR3 is TGCGCCAGCAGCTACAGCGGGGCCGGGAATTCACCCCTCCACTTT. Full variable domain (missing parts from reference TRBV5-1 and TRBJ1-6): KAGVTQTPRYLIKTRGQQVTLSCSPISGHRSVSWYQQTPGQGLQFLFEYFSETQRNKGNFPGRFSGRQFSNSRSEMNVSTLELGDSALYLCASSYSGAGNSPLHFGNGTRLTVT.

The V and J genes are TRBV25-1 and TRBJ2-5, with D unclear. The germline V gene has CDR1 MGHDK and CDR2 SYGVNS. The V and J ends lost 1 base and 5 bases respectively, with 8 bases between them. The CDR3 extends over 13 amino acids. CDR3 protein: CASSEWVGETQYF. CDR3 bases: TGTGCCAGCAGTGAATGGGTGGGGGAGACCCAGTACTTC.

This clonotype was observed at least ten times. The V and J genes are TRBV20-1 and TRBJ2-5, with 16 bases aligning to TRBD2. Per the germline V gene, CDR1 is DFQATT and CDR2 is SNEGSKA (reference sequence). With V trimmed by 6 bases and J by 5 bases, 15 bases remained unmatched. This CDR3 comprises 18 residues. The CDR3 sequence: CSANSPGTSGGAGETQYF. CDR3 DNA sequence: TGCAGTGCCAACTCCCCCGGGACTAGCGGGGGGGCCGGTGAGACCCAGTACTTC.

V gene TRBV25-1 combines with J gene TRBJ1-2; a possible D gene is TRBD1 (5 bases). The CDR3 has 13 amino acids. V gave up 3 bases and J gave up 14 bases, with 19 bases separating them. The germline CDR1 and CDR2 sequences are MGHDK and SYGVNS. The CDR3 region is CASSEGLLPPETF. The CDR3 nucleotides read TGTGCCAGCAGTGAGGGACTCTTACCCCCGGAAACCTTC.

This clonotype was counted between two and nine times. As DNA, the CDR3 is TGCGCCAGCAGCCAAGAGGCACAGGGGGCGGGAGTAGGGGTCAACACCGGGGAGCTGTTTTTT. Its translation: CASSQEAQGAGVGVNTGELFF. The rearrangement joins TRBV4-3 to TRBJ2-2; 9 bases line up with TRBD1. V lost 0 bases to trimming and J lost 2 bases; unmatched junction nucleotides: 16. The CDR3 sequence is 21 residues long. CDR1 is LGHNA and CDR2 is YSLEER in the germline V gene.

This clonotype was counted ten times or more. V and J are TRBV20-1 and TRBJ2-7; 7 positions agree with TRBD2. CDR1 and CDR2 from the germline V gene are DFQATT and SNEGSKA (reference sequence). The trim removed 6 bases at V and 4 bases at J, leaving 15 bases unmatched. This CDR3 contains 15 residues. The CDR3 sequence is CSAEARREGAYEQYF. In nucleotides, the CDR3 is TGCAGTGCCGAGGCCCGGAGGGAGGGCGCATACGAGCAGTACTTC.

This clonotype occurred many times. The gene calls are TRBV9 and TRBJ2-2; D is unclear. This CDR3 is built from 13 residues. Germline V lookup: CDR1 SGDLS, CDR2 YYNGEE. Trimming took off 2 bases at V and 7 bases at J, with 9 bases between the two ends. CDR3 residues: CASSVGFGGELFF. CDR3 coding DNA: TGTGCCAGCAGCGTTGGCTTTGGCGGGGAGCTGTTTTTT.

This clonotype was observed at least ten times. The rearrangement links TRBV3-1 to TRBJ2-7, with 10 nucleotides matching TRBD1. V gave up 11 bases and J gave up 4 bases; unmatched junction bases: 14. Per the germline V gene, CDR1 is LGHDT and CDR2 is YNNKEL (reference sequence). This CDR3 spans 15 amino acids. CDR3 residues: CASEGRQGAPYEQYF. Here the CDR3 DNA reads TGTGCCTCGGAGGGAAGACAGGGGGCGCCTTACGAGCAGTACTTC.

The rearrangement joins TRBV28 to TRBJ2-2, with 7 bases aligning to TRBD2. CDR3 length equals 16 residues. The V and J ends lost 4 bases and 5 bases, in that order; junction bases with no gene match: 10. Per germline, CDR1 MDHEN and CDR2 SYDVKM. CDR3 nucleotide sequence: TGTGCCAGCAGTTCGGTGGGGAGGGCCTTAACCGGGGAGCTGTTTTTT. Its protein is CASSSVGRALTGELFF. Drawing the rest from reference TRBV28 and TRBJ2-2, the complete variable domain is DVKVTQSSRYLVKRTGEKVFLECVQDMDHENMFWYRQDPGLGLRLIYFSYDVKMKEKGDIPEGYSVSREKKERFSLILESASTNQTSMYLCASSSVGRALTGELFFGEGSRLTVL.

This clonotype has a handful of counts. The chain links TRBV6-1 to TRBJ1-1; TRBD1 matches 7 bases. This CDR3 is built from 14 residues. The germline V gene encodes CDR1 MNHNS and CDR2 SASEGT. The V segment lost 6 bases and the J segment 0 bases; nucleotides outside the gene matches: 4. The CDR3 protein is CASSNDRVNTEAFF. CDR3 DNA sequence: TGTGCCAGCAGCAACGACAGGGTGAACACTGAAGCTTTCTTT.

Comment on this clonotype: This may be a read error: a much more frequent sequence differs by one nucleotide. The missing conserved phenylalanine or tryptophan at the end of this CDR3 makes a read error likely. The rearrangement uses TRBV12-3 or TRBV12-4 and TRBJ1-2, with D tentatively TRBD1 (5 bases). This CDR3 is 14 amino acids long. V was cut by 3 bases and J by 4 bases, with 12 bases left in between. The CDR3 spells CASSFMAGPYGYTV. Written as DNA, the CDR3 is TGTGCCAGCAGTTTCATGGCAGGGCCCTATGGCTACACCGTC.